The next 10 T cell receptor beta chains were all read from a single sample in a study of T cells expressing NK-cell markers. TCRdb reanalyzed the 5' RACE reads and collapses them to one entry per CDR3 protein, without DNA. The repertoire table contains about 410,000 distinct CDR3 sequences. The source material was blood T cells: a sorted CD56 or NKG2C T cell subset, CD4+ or CD8+ T cells, or bulk PBMC T cells (not recorded which). Every receptor here comes from a woman in her fifties or sixties in good health.

The chain has TRBV20-1 and TRBJ1-5. This CDR3 is 16 amino acids long. Germline V gene lookup returns CDR1 DFQATT and CDR2 SNEGSKA (reference sequence). CDR3 residues: CSASIFPMGSNQPQHF.

The J gene is TRBJ2-2, the V gene TRBV4-1; the TRBD2 assignment by TCRdb is unverifiable without DNA. The CDR3 runs 17 residues. The germline CDR1 and CDR2 sequences are MGHRA and YSYEKL. CDR3 loop: CASSHPSGTRNTGELFF.

This chain connects TRBV28 to TRBJ2-2; no DNA is available, so the TRBD2 call from TCRdb remains unchecked. Per germline, CDR1 MDHEN and CDR2 SYDVKM. The CDR3 is 15 residues long. CDR3 protein: CASTTGLGPPGELFF.

The chain is built from TRBV5-1 and TRBJ2-3; as DNA is missing, the TRBD2 call by TCRdb cannot be tested. The CDR3 sequence is 15 residues long. Looked up from germline, CDR1 is SGHRS and CDR2 is YFSETQ. The CDR3 loop reads CASNPSGSRTDTQYF.

The V call is TRBV7-2, the J call TRBJ2-1; TCRdb outputs TRBD2, but without DNA this stays unchecked. The CDR3 loop spans 14 amino acids. Per germline, CDR1 SGHTA and CDR2 FQGNSA. This CDR3 is CASSFGGTRNEQFF.

The J gene is TRBJ2-5, the V gene TRBV9; TCRdb's D call, TRBD1, is unchecked because there is no DNA. In germline, CDR1 is SGDLS, CDR2 YYNGEE. The CDR3 covers 16 residues. The CDR3 loop reads CASSAYPGQGEKTQYF. The full variable domain, rest sourced from reference TRBV9 and TRBJ2-5, is DSGVTQTPKHLITATGQRVTLRCSPRSGDLSVYWYQQSLDQGLQFLIQYYNGEERAKGNILERFSAQQFPDLHSELNLSSLELGDSALYFCASSAYPGQGEKTQYFGPGTRLLVL.

This chain uses TRBV12-3 or TRBV12-4 with TRBJ2-7; TCRdb picks TRBD1, but there is no DNA to check that call. This CDR3 has 16 residues. The CDR3 sequence: CASRPRTGGGGYEQYF.

The chain recombines TRBV11-2 with TRBJ2-3; as DNA is missing, the TRBD1 call by TCRdb cannot be tested. Looked up from germline, CDR1 is SGHAT and CDR2 is FQNNGV. The CDR3 consists of 14 residues. The CDR3 region is CASTSVAGTDTQYF.

The chain has TRBV2 and TRBJ2-1. The CDR3 has 16 residues. Germline-derived CDR1 and CDR2 are SNHLY and FYNNEI. CDR3 amino acids: CASSGDRSSSYNEQFF.

The chain joins TRBV15 to TRBJ2-1; TCRdb names TRBD1, which stays unverified in the absence of DNA. Germline V gives CDR1 LNHNV, CDR2 YYDKDF (reference sequence). The length of the CDR3 is 13 residues. The CDR3 spells CATSGTANNEQFF.